A single sample is the source of the 7 T cell receptor beta chains below, sequenced in a study of PD-1 blockade in classical Hodgkin lymphoma. Produced via immunoSEQ multiplex PCR; TCRdb's table is partial and in-frame only. The table has about 11,000 clones, approximately 80% seen once. Brentuximab vedotin exposure varied, and every patient relapsed after autologous stem cell transplantation. Sequencing used peripheral blood mononuclear cells (PBMCs), obtained before the second cycle of nivolumab. The origin of the receptors is a human donor with classical Hodgkin lymphoma.

This clone is termed medium-sized. The chain carries TRBV11-1 and TRBJ1-1, with TRBD1 as a possible D gene (6 bases). Germline-derived CDR1 and CDR2 are SGHAT and FQDESV (reference sequence). V dropped 3 bases and J dropped 3 bases, with 14 bases sitting between them. CDR3 length: 15 amino acids. The CDR3 DNA is TGTGCCAGCAGCTTTTTGCAGGGGTGGGACACTGAAGCTTTCTTT. It translates to CASSFLQGWDTEAFF.

V gene TRBV2 combines with J gene TRBJ2-7; 7 nucleotides align to TRBD1. V lost 2 bases and J lost 4; bases outside the gene matches: 8. This CDR3 has 15 amino acids. Germline CDR1 SNHLY, CDR2 FYNNEI. The CDR3 region is CASSEKRGPAYEQYF. Here the CDR3 DNA reads TGTGCCAGCAGTGAAAAGAGGGGGCCGGCGTACGAGCAGTACTTC.

The rearrangement joins TRBV15 to TRBJ2-3; 11 bases match TRBD2. Trimming cost V 0 bases and J 4 bases; bases outside gene matches: 0. The CDR3 loop spans 15 amino acids. Per germline, CDR1 LNHNV and CDR2 YYDKDF (reference sequence). The CDR3 coding sequence is TGTGCCACCAGCAGAGAACTAGCGGGGGCAGATACGCAGTATTTT. Its protein is CATSRELAGADTQYF.

This sequence joins TRBV27 and TRBJ2-7, with 7 bases fitting TRBD1. CDR1 is MNHEY, CDR2 SMNVEV, per germline (reference sequence). V gave up 7 bases and J gave up 4 bases; unmatched junction bases: 13. The CDR3 is 15 amino acids. The CDR3: CASTLRGYRGYEQYF. The CDR3 DNA reads TGTGCCAGCACCTTAAGGGGGTACAGGGGTTACGAGCAGTACTTC.

Here the CDR3 DNA reads TGTGCCTCAACTTTACTAGGGCAGGGGGCGGTTGGGGCCAACGTCCTGACTTTC. Encoded protein: CASTLLGQGAVGANVLTF. The chain joins TRBV7-3 to TRBJ2-6; the match to TRBD1 covers 8 bases. The germline CDR1 and CDR2 sequences are SGHTA and FQGTGA. The CDR3 has 18 residues. V lost 11 bases and J lost 3; bases outside the gene matches: 18.

As DNA, the CDR3 is TGTGCCAGCAGCTACTCCCCGGGTGGGGCCAACGTCCTGACTTTC. Protein sequence: CASSYSPGGANVLTF. The chain is built from TRBV27 and TRBJ2-6, with D hard to call. CDR3 size: 15 residues. V was trimmed by 6 bases and J by 3 bases, leaving 12 bases between them. From germline, CDR1 is MNHEY and CDR2 SMNVEV (reference sequence).

The V and J genes are TRBV7-3 and TRBJ2-6; D unresolved. Germline CDR1 is SGHTA and CDR2 is FQGTGA. The ends were cut back, 7 bases at V and 3 bases at J, with 10 bases in the middle. This CDR3 contains 14 residues. CDR3 loop: CASKVTNGANVLTF. The CDR3 DNA follows: TGTGCCAGCAAAGTGACAAATGGGGCCAACGTCCTGACTTTC.